The 10 T cell receptor beta chains presented below share a single source sample, sequenced in a study of cytomegalovirus exposure and HLA in healthy donors (TCRdb year 2017). Library preparation was by the immunoSEQ multiplex PCR assay. A mixture of 60 forward primers for TCR Vbeta segments and 13 reverse primers for TCR Jbeta segments was used in the multiplex PCR. The source is immuneACCESS, and TCRdb retained only in-frame sequences with V and J called. Part of the clones is not carried over; for the studies checked, unresolved V genes explain less than half of this, and the remainder is unexplained. The sample yields about 120,000 clones; approximately 68% were counted once. The ten largest account for about 1.6% of the sample. Sequenced material: PBMCs. Receptors originate from a man aged 25-45 years in good health and CMV-seropositive.

This rearrangement joins TRBV25-1 to TRBJ2-1; 9 bases are shared with TRBD2. The CDR3 loop spans 14 amino acids. The V gene end was trimmed by 4 bases and the J gene end by 7 bases; junction bases not matched to a gene: 5. Germline-derived CDR1 and CDR2 are MGHDK and SYGVNS. In DNA form, the CDR3 reads TGTGCCAGCAGTGTTAGCGGGAGTATGAATGAGCAGTTCTTC. Translated: CASSVSGSMNEQFF.

The chain uses TRBV18 and TRBJ1-3; no definite D call. This CDR3 spans 17 amino acids. V was shortened by 2 bases and J by 2 bases, with 16 bases between the two germline ends. CDR1 is KGHSH and CDR2 is LQKENI in the germline V gene. CDR3 in amino acids: CASSPLARPEAGNTIYF. The CDR3 DNA reads TGTGCCAGCTCACCATTGGCAAGGCCGGAGGCTGGAAACACCATATATTTT.

The chain combines TRBV5-1 with TRBJ2-7; 12 bases match TRBD2. Germline V lookup: CDR1 SGHRS, CDR2 YFSETQ. With V trimmed by 5 bases and J by 6 bases, 12 bases remained unmatched. The CDR3 covers 16 residues. CDR3: CASSSGLAGGLFEQYF. DNA for the CDR3: TGCGCCAGCAGTTCGGGGCTAGCGGGAGGGCTTTTCGAGCAGTACTTC.

This clone was seen only once. The chain recombines TRBV5-1 with TRBJ2-3, with D unresolved. The germline V and J ends were trimmed by 4 bases and 0 bases, with 9 bases remaining between them. Germline V gene lookup returns CDR1 SGHRS and CDR2 YFSETQ. The CDR3 sequence is 14 residues long. CDR3 coding DNA: TGCGCCAGCAGCGGTCAGACTAGCACAGATACGCAGTATTTT. This translates into CASSGQTSTDTQYF.

The chain links TRBV6-1 to TRBJ2-2, with 8 bases that match TRBD2. Germline V gives CDR1 MNHNS, CDR2 SASEGT. J gave up 4 bases and V 0 bases, and 7 bases lay outside the gene matches. There are 17 residues in the CDR3. CDR3 sequence (DNA): TGTGCCAGCAGTGAAGCCCGGCTAGCGGGTTTCACCGGGGAGCTGTTTTTT. Amino acids: CASSEARLAGFTGELFF.

This clone was seen a few times. The J gene is TRBJ1-6, the V gene TRBV11-2, with 7 bases identical to TRBD1. Germline assignment: CDR1 SGHAT and CDR2 FQNNGV. V was clipped by 4 bases and J by 8 bases; unmatched bases: 8. The length of the CDR3 is 15 residues. The CDR3 here is CASSSLQGLDSPLHF. CDR3 bases: TGTGCCAGCAGCTCCTTACAGGGGTTGGATTCACCCCTCCACTTT.

Concerning this clone: Other nucleotide sequences from this sample produce the same CDR3. The chain combines TRBV5-1 with TRBJ2-7; 7 nucleotides align to TRBD1. Germline CDR1 reads SGHRS; CDR2 reads YFSETQ. The CDR3 sequence is 14 residues long. Trimming removed 0 bases from V and 3 bases from J; junction bases left unmatched: 3. CDR3 sequence reads: CASSLGTGGYEQYF. The CDR3 nucleotides are TGCGCCAGCAGCTTGGGGACAGGCGGCTACGAGCAGTACTTC.

This sequence joins TRBV28 and TRBJ2-7; 9 bases are shared with TRBD2. Per the germline V gene, CDR1 is MDHEN and CDR2 is SYDVKM. CDR3 length: 16 residues. V trimming: 4 bases; J trimming: 6 bases; junction bases outside the gene matches: 13. CDR3 coding DNA: TGTGCCAGCAGTTCCCTAGCGGGGATTATATCGAGCGAGCAGTACTTC. The encoded protein is CASSSLAGIISSEQYF.

CDR3 DNA: TGTGCCAGCAGCTCACGGTCCTGGAACACTGAAGCTTTCTTT. Amino acids: CASSSRSWNTEAFF. This sequence joins TRBV7-2 and TRBJ1-1; D gene unclear. The germline gives CDR1 SGHTA, CDR2 FQGNSA. Trimming took off 4 bases at V and 1 base at J, with 10 bases between the two ends. This CDR3 has 14 amino acids.

This sequence joins TRBV5-4 and TRBJ2-3; D perhaps matches TRBD1 (6 bases). CDR1 is SGHNT and CDR2 is YYREEE in the germline V gene (reference sequence). The CDR3 totals 15 residues. Trimming removed 0 bases from V and 5 bases from J, with 13 bases in between. DNA for the CDR3: TGTGCCAGCAGCTTGGCGACAGGACGTGGAGATACGCAGTATTTT. This encodes CASSLATGRGDTQYF. Using reference TRBV5-4 and TRBJ2-3 for the parts outside the CDR3, the full variable domain is ETGVTQSPTHLIKTRGQQVTLRCSSQSGHNTVSWYQQALGQGPQFIFQYYREEENGRGNFPPRFSGLQFPNYSSELNVNALELDDSALYLCASSLATGRGDTQYFGPGTRLTVL.